These T cell receptor beta chains were read from a single sample in a study of T cells in Graves' hyperthyroidism and ophthalmopathy. TCRdb re-called the multiplex PCR reads through MiXCR, storing one row per CDR3 protein. The table lists around 620,000 distinct CDR3 sequences, about a sixth of them singletons. The sequenced sample was blood. The receptors were sampled from a woman aged 25 to 39 with Graves' hyperthyroidism. Both conserved end residues are part of each CDR3. The order of the fields is V gene, clone size, D gene, J gene, CDR3 protein, CDR3 DNA. The D gene is left open where the match is weak. Clone size is shown for a subset of rows, as once, few, many or a class of expanded clone.

TRBV7-2,many,TRBD2,TRBJ2-3,CASSLGGGSGSDTQYF,TGTGCCAGCAGCTTAGGGGGAGGGTCGGGTTCAGATACGCAGTATTTT
TRBV27,many,.,TRBJ2-2,CASSPLPGELFF,TGTGCCAGCAGTCCCCTTCCCGGGGAGCTGTTTTTT
TRBV2,many,.,TRBJ2-2,CASSDDAAGELFF,TGTGCCAGCAGTGATGACGCCGCCGGGGAGCTGTTTTTT
TRBV6-1,many,.,TRBJ2-1,CASSEVLANYNEQFF,TGTGCCAGCAGTGAAGTCCTAGCGAACTACAATGAGCAGTTCTTC
TRBV28,many,.,TRBJ1-4,CASSAPARGEKLFF,TGTGCCAGCAGTGCCCCAGCCCGAGGAGAAAAACTGTTTTTT
TRBV25-1,few,.,TRBJ2-7,CASSEASGSPYEQYF,TGTGCCAGCAGTGAAGCGTCAGGGAGTCCCTACGAGCAGTACTTC
TRBV30,few,.,TRBJ2-3,CALGVYADTQYF,TGTGCCCTAGGGGTGTACGCAGATACGCAGTATTTT
TRBV18,many,.,TRBJ1-1,CASSISTEAFF,TGTGCCAGCTCAATCAGTACTGAAGCTTTCTTT
TRBV12-3/TRBV12-4,many,TRBD1,TRBJ2-3,CASSHTGQIPPDTQYF,TGTGCCAGCAGCCATACGGGACAGATCCCCCCAGATACGCAGTATTTT
TRBV6-2/TRBV6-3,many,.,TRBJ2-5,CASRPDGETQYF,TGTGCCAGCAGACCGGACGGGGAGACCCAGTACTTC
TRBV12-3/TRBV12-4,many,.,TRBJ2-2,CASMVRGELFF,TGTGCCAGCATGGTCCGCGGGGAGCTGTTTTTT
TRBV28,few,.,TRBJ1-1,CTSTVGWTEAFF,TGTACCAGCACGGTAGGATGGACTGAAGCTTTCTTT
TRBV2,many,.,TRBJ2-3,CASSGTLTDTQYF,TGTGCCAGCAGCGGGACGCTCACAGATACGCAGTATTTT
TRBV11-2,.,TRBD1,TRBJ2-1,CASSLVPGTGYNEQFF,TGTGCCAGCAGCTTAGTCCCCGGGACAGGCTACAATGAGCAGTTCTTC
TRBV20-1,.,.,TRBJ2-7,CSASQDAYEQYF,TGCAGTGCTAGCCAAGACGCCTACGAGCAGTACTTC
TRBV6-1,many,TRBD2,TRBJ2-7,CASRAVAGSYEQYF,TGTGCCAGCAGAGCCGTAGCGGGGTCCTACGAGCAGTACTTC
TRBV28,many,TRBD2,TRBJ2-1,CASKLSGRARDEQFF,TGTGCCAGCAAACTAAGCGGGAGGGCCAGAGATGAGCAGTTCTTC
TRBV28,many,.,TRBJ1-4,CASSFLRNEKLFF,TGTGCCAGCAGTTTTCTCAGGAATGAAAAACTGTTTTTT
TRBV12-3/TRBV12-4,many,TRBD1,TRBJ1-5,CASSGTGVYQPQHF,TGTGCCAGCAGTGGGACAGGGGTGTATCAGCCCCAGCATTTT
TRBV5-1,.,TRBD1,TRBJ2-7,CASSRGGGFYEQYF,TGCGCCAGCAGCCGAGGGGGCGGGTTCTACGAGCAGTACTTC
TRBV7-9,few,.,TRBJ1-3,CASSNRDALIGNTIYF,TGTGCCAGCAGCAACAGGGACGCTCTTATTGGAAACACCATATATTTT
TRBV7-8,many,.,TRBJ2-5,CASTQQHRVEETQYF,TGTGCCAGCACCCAACAGCACAGGGTTGAAGAGACCCAGTACTTC
TRBV7-9,.,.,TRBJ1-1,CAGSLGGTEAFF,TGTGCCGGCAGCCTGGGAGGCACTGAAGCTTTCTTT
TRBV11-2,.,TRBD2,TRBJ2-7,CASSFRAGGIAYEQYF,TGTGCCAGCAGCTTCCGCGCGGGAGGTATTGCCTACGAGCAGTACTTC
TRBV2,few,.,TRBJ1-5,CASSEQSRGDQPQHF,TGTGCCAGCAGTGAACAGAGTAGGGGCGATCAGCCCCAGCATTTT
TRBV18,many,TRBD2,TRBJ2-1,CASSRSGRAYNEQFF,TGTGCCAGCTCACGGAGCGGGAGGGCTTACAATGAGCAGTTCTTC
TRBV20-1,many,.,TRBJ1-1,CSARGTEAFF,TGCAGTGCTAGGGGCACTGAAGCTTTCTTT
TRBV4-2,.,TRBD2,TRBJ2-2,CASSPGTSGPRELFF,TGTGCCAGCAGCCCCGGGACTAGCGGCCCCAGGGAGCTGTTTTTT
TRBV7-7,few,TRBD2,TRBJ2-5,CASSSGSGSRRETQYF,TGTGCTAGCAGCTCGGGTAGCGGGAGTCGTCGGGAGACCCAGTACTTC
TRBV24-1,.,.,TRBJ1-1,CATRGQRGTEAFF,TGTGCCACCAGAGGACAGCGAGGCACTGAAGCTTTCTTT
TRBV5-4,few,TRBD1,TRBJ1-1,CASSARDRGWRTEAFF,TGTGCCAGCAGCGCCCGGGACAGGGGCTGGAGGACTGAAGCTTTCTTT
TRBV20-1,few,.,TRBJ2-5,CSAPRTLQETQYF,TGCAGTGCCCCAAGGACTCTCCAAGAGACCCAGTACTTC
TRBV12-3/TRBV12-4,many,.,TRBJ2-7,CASSSRDGGYEQYF,TGTGCCAGCAGTTCCCGGGACGGGGGCTACGAGCAGTACTTC
TRBV12-3/TRBV12-4,many,.,TRBJ2-7,CASRRDKGTYEQYF,TGTGCCAGCCGCCGGGACAAAGGCACCTACGAGCAGTACTTC
TRBV19,.,.,TRBJ2-7,CASSTRTVNYEQYF,TGTGCCAGTAGTACACGGACAGTCAACTACGAGCAGTACTTC
TRBV27,many,.,TRBJ2-3,CASSSPGTSTDTQYF,TGTGCCAGCAGTTCCCCCGGGACTAGCACAGATACGCAGTATTTT
TRBV20-1,many,.,TRBJ2-1,CSASDPGVNEQFF,TGCAGTGCTAGTGATCCGGGAGTCAATGAGCAGTTCTTC
TRBV18,.,TRBD1,TRBJ2-5,CASSPGQTSQETQYF,TGTGCCAGCTCTCCGGGACAGACGAGCCAAGAGACCCAGTACTTC
TRBV20-1,many,.,TRBJ1-1,CSARDFGQGENTEAFF,TGCAGTGCTAGAGATTTTGGGCAGGGCGAGAACACTGAAGCTTTCTTT
TRBV27,.,.,TRBJ1-5,CASSLYQGGGQPQHF,TGTGCCAGCAGTTTATACCAGGGAGGGGGTCAGCCCCAGCATTTT
TRBV7-8,many,TRBD2,TRBJ2-1,CASSAGTSVYNEQFF,TGTGCCAGCAGCGCGGGGACTAGCGTTTACAATGAGCAGTTCTTC